The TCR beta chain under discussion was sequenced for a study of shared clonotypes between healthy human individuals. Study in general: CD4 naive and memory got three plates each, CD8 naive two, CD8 memory one.

Terminally differentiated effector memory CD45RA+ cells were excluded by CCR7 positive selection of CD45RO-negative cells. The donors, all of them Caucasian adults, lived in Nashville, Tennessee. The protocol was immunoSEQ multiplex PCR, while the TCRdb copy is restricted to in-frame clones and leaves out a portion. The repertoire includes 1.5 million to 2.5 million clones, about 94% of them detected once, and around 1% sits in the top ten. The source is a man aged 18 to 35 in good health. The sequenced sample was naive CD8+ T cells sorted from blood.

CDR3 nucleotide sequence: TGTGCCAGTAGTATTTCTCTAACCGGCAATGAGCAGTTCTTC. Its protein product is CASSISLTGNEQFF. V is TRBV19 and J is TRBJ2-1; D not certain. The V end was cut by 3 bases, the J end by 6 bases, with 12 bases between. There are 14 residues in the CDR3. The germline CDR1 and CDR2 sequences are LNHDA and SQIVND (reference sequence).